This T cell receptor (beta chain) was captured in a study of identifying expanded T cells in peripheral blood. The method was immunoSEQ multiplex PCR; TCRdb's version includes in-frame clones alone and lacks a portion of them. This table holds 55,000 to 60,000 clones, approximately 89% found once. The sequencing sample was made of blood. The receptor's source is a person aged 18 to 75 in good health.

CDR3 nucleotide sequence: TGCAGCGTCAAGATTACAGGGGGAGAGACCCAGTACTTC. It specifies CSVKITGGETQYF. The V call is TRBV29-1, the J call TRBJ2-5; 8 bases are a match to TRBD1. The length of the CDR3 is 13 residues. V shed 6 bases and J 4 bases; nucleotides not matched to a gene: 7. Per germline, CDR1 SQVTM and CDR2 ANQGSEA.